This T cell receptor beta chain derives from a study of cytomegalovirus exposure and HLA in healthy donors (dated by TCRdb to about 2017). Regarding the study in general: An earlier analysis of fewer than 750 of the donors reported approximately 280 Gb of sequence data and approximately 120 million unique TCR beta sequences obtained from about 200 million T cells. Rather than using new phenotypic data, the later analysis identified candidate immune exposures from TCR beta sequences and from how often those sequences occurred across donors. In an earlier analysis of several hundred of the donors, high-throughput TCR beta sequencing was used to judge whether each TCR beta V gene segment behaved as functional or pseudogenic. Of the approximately 400 genotyped donors, 65% to 90% were placed in the genetic ancestry cluster associated with self-reported Caucasian donors. The number of typed donors differed by locus: roughly 629-640 for A, B, C, DRB1 and DQB1; about 520 for DQA1; approximately 610 for DPA1; and 400 to 480 for DPB1. Four or five DR-DQ haplotypes were treated as single units for association and clustering because of strong linkage in the cohort. To study patterns of TCR occurrence, a later analysis re-analyzed previously published TCR beta repertoires from 650 to 750 donors and added high-resolution HLA genotyping. Both class I and class II loci were covered by HLA typing, at four-digit resolution. Genome-wide SNP genotypes for about 65% of the roughly 700 donors were used in a later genetic analysis, which treated that subset as a discovery cohort. All discovery cohort repertoires had been generated using a single sequencing platform. The study profiled the T cell repertoires of hundreds of subjects by immunosequencing and related them to cytomegalovirus serostatus. Along with the roughly 670-subject first cohort, a separate validation cohort of more than 90 different subjects was used. Donor age, sex, ethnicity and CMV serostatus were compiled alongside the repertoire data. The study aimed to test whether cataloging public T cell receptors could reveal signatures of past pathogen exposure. About 300 gigabases of sequencing data and approximately 93 million unique TCR sequences were included in an early release covering 550 to 650 HLA-typed donors. To predict cytomegalovirus infection status, the study brought together high-throughput TCR immunosequencing, statistical association of individual TCRs with disease status, and machine learning. On average, around 200,000 unique TCR beta nucleotide sequences were sequenced per donor among fewer than 500 genotyped donors of the cohort, with roughly 18% of those sequences being non-productive.

V gives up 1 base and J gives up 3 bases, and the segment between their germline ends measures 9 bases. CDR1 and CDR2 (MNHNS, SASEGT) derive from the germline V gene. The CDR3 has 14 amino acids, counting the end cysteine and phenylalanine. Just the 42-base CDR3 DNA is kept, in frame starting at base 1. Details on this clone: The antigen this receptor binds is unknown. Per-base qualities were not stored, and no clone one base away is much larger.

The cohort comprised fewer than 750 healthy bone marrow donors. Cohort members were all nominally healthy when sampled, although unrecorded immune exposures were likely present. The donor tested CMV seronegative, placing the donor among the 350 to 400 seronegative members of the cohort. Every donor gave a peripheral blood sample, and the peripheral blood mononuclear cells from that sample were used for TCR beta sequencing. The Qiagen DNeasy Blood Extraction Kit was used to extract genomic DNA from the blood cell samples. Study-wide conclusions, independent of this receptor: The classifier was reported to diagnose cytomegalovirus status with high specificity and sensitivity in both the original and validation cohorts. Across donors, most TCR sequences were observed very rarely, whereas some public TCRs were present in many individuals. In a later analysis, most CMV-associated TCR beta chains were found to appear HLA-restricted, with HLA associations seemingly driven largely by CMV exposure. Fewer than 20 rarely observed V segments, including chromosome 9 orphons, were excluded from the earlier analysis of a few hundred of the donors because counts were too low. According to a later analysis, parvovirus B19, influenza, CMV and Epstein-Barr virus appeared linked to several top co-occurrence clusters. In a later analysis, HLA-associated TCR beta chains were found to be more clonally expanded and to have lower generation probabilities than equally common non-associated chains. The only immune exposure information available for the cohort was CMV serostatus. Sequencing depth was assumed to be roughly uniform across donors in the presence/absence analyses, though that assumption may not hold. In a later analysis, TCR association rates were found to vary across HLA loci, with the most associated TCRs seen for DRB1 alleles and the fewest for HLA-C alleles. A later analysis associated 16,951 TCR beta sequences with specific HLA alleles at a false discovery rate of 0.05. Some IMGT-functional V segments, including TRBV6-2 and TRBV6-3, could not be told apart with the 87-base-pair reads, so those segments were excluded. An earlier analysis of approximately 530 of the donors showed that most TCR beta V segments appeared in productive rearrangements either about 87% or about 30% of the time, which broadly matched IMGT annotations. Assigning TCR associations to individual alleles was difficult when HLA alleles, especially DR and DQ, strongly co-occurred. Linkage disequilibrium might explain the correlated functional status among segregating V segments, but an unknown experimental factor could not be excluded. A further reported finding was that TCR beta sequences accurately predicted the HLA-A and HLA-B alleles for most subjects in the first cohort. It was suggested by the authors that the approach could potentially be generalized to other disease states and immunological phenotypes. A few of the identified cytomegalovirus-associated TCR beta chains were confirmed in vitro to be specific for cytomegalovirus antigens. V-gene and J-gene trimming of TCR beta chains was associated with a missense DCLRE1C variant in a later genetic analysis, and the association was replicated in an independent cohort. A group of highly shared sequence variants was considered likely to be a technical artifact of the sequencing pipeline. The cohort was sequenced for TCR beta chains only, and without alpha or paired-chain data the features that could be detected were limited. Because HLA typing was missing for some donors at each locus, association tests included only the typed subset. The study gave a list of about 170 TCR beta chains associated with cytomegalovirus. Compared with the roughly 720-donor mean, donors in an Asian-associated ancestry cluster had fewer N-insertions in productive TCRs, according to a later genetic analysis.

Library preparation employed the immunoSEQ multiplex PCR assay. For the multiplex PCR, a mixture combining 60 forward primers for TCR Vbeta segments and 13 reverse primers for TCR Jbeta segments was used. A multiplex PCR assay on genomic DNA amplified the CDR3 region of rearranged TCR beta genes. Amplified TCR beta libraries were sequenced as 87-base-pair reads on the Illumina HiSeq System. Concerning the study's data processing: A later analysis counted approximately 74 million unique TCR beta chains across the 666 repertoires, and roughly 10 million of these chains were shared by at least two donors. Raw reads were error-corrected and collapsed into unique sequences by a nearest-neighbor algorithm in which closely related sequences were merged to remove PCR and sequencing errors. To assign V, D and J gene segments, CDR3 sequences were aligned to IMGT reference sequences. For a sequence to be retained, a match of at least six nucleotides to both a V gene segment and a J gene segment was required. A rearrangement counted as productive if the CDR3 had no stop codons and remained in frame with V and J, and every other rearrangement counted as non-productive. CDR3 was defined by IMGT convention, running from the second conserved V-encoded cysteine to the conserved J-encoded phenylalanine. In an earlier analysis of 550 to 650 of the donors, sequences lacking an unambiguous match to a single V gene segment were excluded. An earlier analysis of 587 of the donors called V segments functional above 56.7% productive rearrangements and segregating when the between-donor standard deviation exceeded 5%. To diagnose cytomegalovirus status from the catalog of TCR beta chain sequences, a statistical classification framework was built. V and J gene assignment, in a later analysis, came from comparing TCR nucleotide sequences with IMGT/GENE-DB human TR gene sequences. In a later analysis, CDR3 sequences and most-parsimonious VDJ recombination scenarios were assigned using the TCRdist pipeline. In a later analysis, every TCR beta chain was defined by the combination of its CDR3 amino acid sequence and its V-gene family, and reads without a unique V-gene family were dropped. A later analysis removed 500 to 600 highly shared, low-generation-probability nucleotide sequences to deal with suspected cross-contamination and a sequencing artifact. A later analysis calculated a clonal expansion index for each public chain from normalized within-repertoire ranks of inferred template counts. Generation probabilities in a later analysis came from a VDJ recombination model fitted to out-of-frame rearrangements, and those results were checked against IGoR. Hypergeometric tests were used in a later analysis to score TCR-TCR, TCR-HLA and TCR-CMV co-occurrence, with a repertoire-size bias correction applied to the TCR pairs. To estimate false discovery rates, a later analysis permuted the HLA or CMV assignments 20 times. In a later analysis, co-occurring TCRs were grouped using DBSCAN, and TCRdist sequence similarity was added for clustering within HLA-allele-positive subsets. Repertoires with fewer than 30,000 or more than 120,000 public chains were left out of co-occurrence clustering, as were five repertoires with anomalous nucleotide sharing. This immuneACCESS table, as held by TCRdb, lists in-frame sequences with V and J called but not all clones. Of the missing ones, under half trace to an unresolved V gene in checked studies; the others have no known cause. Clone size and the V and J calls come from that table; the DNA yielded D and trimming. This sample has 110,000 to 150,000 clones in its table, and roughly 85% of those were observed once. About 1.8% of the sample belongs to the ten largest clones.

The clonotype originates from a woman in her twenties or thirties in good health and CMV-seronegative. In this chain, TRBV6-1 is recombined with TRBJ1-2, with the D gene not confidently named. The sequenced sample was PBMCs. This receptor has the CDR3 CASSEVTAYYGYTF. The sequenced DNA: TGTGCCAGCAGTGAAGTCACAGCCTACTATGGCTACACCTTC.